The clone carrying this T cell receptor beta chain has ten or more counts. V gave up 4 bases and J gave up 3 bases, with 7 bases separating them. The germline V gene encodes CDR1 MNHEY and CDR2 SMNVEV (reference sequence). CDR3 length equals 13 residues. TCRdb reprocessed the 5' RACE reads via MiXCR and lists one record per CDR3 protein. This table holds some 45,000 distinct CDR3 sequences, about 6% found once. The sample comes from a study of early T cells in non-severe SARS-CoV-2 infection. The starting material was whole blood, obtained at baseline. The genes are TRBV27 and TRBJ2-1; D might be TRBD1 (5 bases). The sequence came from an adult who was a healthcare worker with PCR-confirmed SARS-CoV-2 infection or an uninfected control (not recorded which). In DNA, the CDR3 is TGTGCCAGCAGTTCCGACAGCTACAATGAGCAGTTCTTC. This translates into CASSSDSYNEQFF.